These 17 T cell receptor beta chains share one sample of origin, sequenced in a study of Graves' ophthalmopathy and Graves' hyperthyroidism. For repertoire sequencing, the TCR beta CDR3 regions were amplified from RNA transcripts. The workflow started with a first-round RT-PCR run with HTBI primers and then moved on to a second-round multiplex PCR. TCRdb reprocessed the multiplex PCR reads with MiXCR, giving one entry per CDR3 protein. This sample has 400,000 to 450,000 distinct CDR3 sequences; roughly 21% occur once, and the top ten carry under 3.5%. Sequencing input: peripheral blood. All receptors come from a woman in her late teens or twenties with stable Graves' hyperthyroidism.

The chain combines TRBV25-1 with TRBJ2-2; TRBD2 matches 13 bases. V was clipped by 7 bases and J by 6 bases; unmatched bases: 20. There are 20 residues in the CDR3. Germline V gene sequence: CDR1 MGHDK, CDR2 SYGVNS. CDR3 in amino acids: CASTRVWGLAGFLFPGELFF. The CDR3, as DNA: TGTGCCAGCACCCGGGTGTGGGGACTAGCGGGATTTTTGTTCCCCGGGGAGCTGTTTTTT.

This clonotype was picked up many times. The rearrangement joins TRBV12-3 or TRBV12-4 to TRBJ2-2; TRBD2 agrees at 13 bases. This CDR3 is 16 amino acids long. V lost 1 base, J lost 5 bases, and 1 base stayed unmatched. CDR3 DNA: TGTGCCAGCAGTTTAGGGACTAGCGGGGGAACCGGGGAGCTGTTTTTT. Protein sequence: CASSLGTSGGTGELFF.

This clonotype showed up many times. This chain uses TRBV20-1 with TRBJ1-2; tentatively, D is TRBD1 (5 bases). Germline-derived CDR1 and CDR2 are DFQATT and SNEGSKA (reference sequence). This CDR3 spans 13 amino acids. V was clipped by 5 bases and J by 3 bases, with 13 bases between them. The CDR3 protein is CSAEGPSDYGYTF. CDR3 nucleotide sequence: TGCAGTGCTGAGGGACCATCGGACTATGGCTACACCTTC.

This clonotype was seen many times. The chain has TRBV20-1 and TRBJ1-2; D possibly corresponds to TRBD1 (5 bases). The CDR3 totals 15 residues. Germline V gives CDR1 DFQATT, CDR2 SNEGSKA (reference sequence). Trimming took 0 bases from V and 2 from J, leaving 13 bases between them. The CDR3 region is CSARDGYGGNYGYTF. Written as DNA, the CDR3 is TGCAGTGCTAGAGACGGGTACGGGGGGAACTATGGCTACACCTTC.

This clonotype was picked up many times. The chain has TRBV11-2 and TRBJ2-4, with TRBD2 identical over 14 bases. The CDR3 has 19 amino acids. The germline V gene has CDR1 SGHAT and CDR2 FQNNGV. Germline trimming cut 4 bases from V and 1 base from J; bases unmatched to any gene: 9. CDR3 coding DNA: TGTGCCAGCAGCTCGGGACTAGCGGGAGAATGGAGCGCCAAAAACATTCAGTACTTC. Amino acid sequence: CASSSGLAGEWSAKNIQYF.

The rearrangement joins TRBV6-2 or TRBV6-3 to TRBJ1-2; weak D call: TRBD1 (6 bases). CDR1 is MNHEY, CDR2 SVGEGT, per germline. The CDR3 contains 16 residues. The V and J ends lost 4 bases and 4 bases respectively, with 19 bases between them. The CDR3 loop reads CASSWGRGIDSYGYTF. CDR3 nucleotide sequence: TGTGCCAGCAGTTGGGGCAGGGGAATCGACTCCTATGGCTACACCTTC.

This clonotype was found many times. The V call is TRBV3-1, the J call TRBJ1-2, with D uncertain. Germline V gene sequence: CDR1 LGHDT, CDR2 YNNKEL (reference sequence). Trimming stripped 0 bases from V and 7 bases from J, with 9 bases between. The CDR3 loop spans 13 amino acids. The CDR3 DNA reads TGTGCCAGCAGCCAAGATCTGGAGGTTGGCTACACCTTC. It translates to CASSQDLEVGYTF.

The genes are TRBV12-5 and TRBJ1-2, with D hard to call. The CDR3 spans 12 residues. Between the trimmed V and J ends, which lost 6 bases and 6 bases, there was a span of 11 bases. The germline CDR1 and CDR2 sequences are LGHNT and FRNRAP. The CDR3 bases are TGTGCTAGTGGCCCCAGGATGGATGGCTACACCTTC. Amino acid sequence: CASGPRMDGYTF.

This clonotype was detected many times. A much larger clone differs from this one at a single base, so this may be a read error. The V gene is TRBV25-1, the J gene TRBJ2-2, with D possibly TRBD1 on 6 matching bases. V gave up 2 bases and J gave up 4 bases, with 8 bases separating them. Germline V gene data show CDR1 as MGHDK and CDR2 as SYGVNS. The CDR3 length is 14 residues. The CDR3 loop is CASSEQGSTGELFF. CDR3 sequence (DNA): TGTGCCAGCAGTGAACAGGGGAGCACCGGGGAGCTGTTTTTT.

This clonotype was seen many times. This chain joins TRBV2 and TRBJ2-5; weak D call: TRBD1 (6 bases). The CDR3 contains 17 residues. Germline loops: CDR1 SNHLY, CDR2 FYNNEI. V was trimmed by 4 bases and J by 4 bases, leaving 22 bases between them. CDR3 protein: CASSGTTGFGVGETQYF. The CDR3 coding sequence is TGTGCCAGCAGTGGAACTACAGGGTTTGGTGTAGGAGAGACCCAGTACTTC.

The rearrangement joins TRBV6-1 to TRBJ2-7; TRBD2 aligns across 11 bases. The length of the CDR3 is 14 residues. Per the germline V gene, CDR1 is MNHNS and CDR2 is SASEGT. Trimming took 6 bases from V and 2 from J; bases not matched to a gene: 3. The DNA for the CDR3 is TGTGCCAGCAGACTAGCGGGAGTTGCCTACGAGCAGTACTTC. Its translation: CASRLAGVAYEQYF.

The chain links TRBV4-1 to TRBJ1-1, with D tentatively TRBD1 (6 bases). CDR3 length: 13 residues. V lost 2 bases and J 7 bases, leaving 11 bases between the germline ends. Germline V CDR1 and CDR2: MGHRA, YSYEKL. CDR3 in DNA: TGCGCCAGCAGCCAAAACAGGGTGTTTGAAGCTTTCTTT. This codes for CASSQNRVFEAFF.

This clonotype appeared many times. The chain joins TRBV6-5 to TRBJ1-5; D is unresolved. CDR1 and CDR2 (germline): MNHEY, SVGAGI. V was shortened by 4 bases and J by 0 bases, with 13 bases between the two germline ends. The length of the CDR3 is 16 residues. DNA of the CDR3: TGTGCCAGCAGTTCCCATCCTTCATATAGCAATCAGCCCCAGCATTTT. Its translation: CASSSHPSYSNQPQHF.

This clonotype was picked up many times. The chain has TRBV28 and TRBJ2-7; D possibly corresponds to TRBD1 (6 bases). The germline V and J ends were trimmed by 1 base and 0 bases, with 16 bases remaining between them. The CDR3 loop spans 17 amino acids. The germline V gene encodes CDR1 MDHEN and CDR2 SYDVKM. CDR3 in DNA: TGTGCCAGCAGTTTATTAAAACAGGGCTTTAGCTCCTACGAGCAGTACTTC. Residues: CASSLLKQGFSSYEQYF.

The chain joins TRBV9 to TRBJ1-1, with 10 bases identical to TRBD1. With V trimmed by 0 bases and J by 7 bases, 21 bases remained unmatched. From germline, CDR1 is SGDLS and CDR2 YYNGEE. CDR3 length equals 20 residues. The CDR3 nucleotides are TGTGCCAGCAGCGTAGCCCAACTGGGCATGGGACAGGGGAACTTCGATGAAGCTTTCTTT. This gives the protein CASSVAQLGMGQGNFDEAFF.

This clonotype occurred many times. The rearrangement joins TRBV28 to TRBJ1-1; D is unresolved. CDR3 length: 14 amino acids. V lost 3 bases, J lost 0 bases, and 8 bases lay in between. Per germline, CDR1 MDHEN and CDR2 SYDVKM. CDR3 region: CASSFQRMNTEAFF. The CDR3 coding sequence is TGTGCCAGCAGTTTTCAACGGATGAACACTGAAGCTTTCTTT.

In its sample, this clonotype was seen a few times. The genes are TRBV18 and TRBJ2-4; the D is unclear. This CDR3 has 17 amino acids. Germline V gene lookup returns CDR1 KGHSH and CDR2 LQKENI. Between the trimmed V and J ends, which lost 1 base and 0 bases, there was a span of 13 bases. The DNA of the CDR3 is TGTGCCAGCTCACCACTCCCAACAGCACTAGCCAAAAACATTCAGTACTTC. Amino acids: CASSPLPTALAKNIQYF.